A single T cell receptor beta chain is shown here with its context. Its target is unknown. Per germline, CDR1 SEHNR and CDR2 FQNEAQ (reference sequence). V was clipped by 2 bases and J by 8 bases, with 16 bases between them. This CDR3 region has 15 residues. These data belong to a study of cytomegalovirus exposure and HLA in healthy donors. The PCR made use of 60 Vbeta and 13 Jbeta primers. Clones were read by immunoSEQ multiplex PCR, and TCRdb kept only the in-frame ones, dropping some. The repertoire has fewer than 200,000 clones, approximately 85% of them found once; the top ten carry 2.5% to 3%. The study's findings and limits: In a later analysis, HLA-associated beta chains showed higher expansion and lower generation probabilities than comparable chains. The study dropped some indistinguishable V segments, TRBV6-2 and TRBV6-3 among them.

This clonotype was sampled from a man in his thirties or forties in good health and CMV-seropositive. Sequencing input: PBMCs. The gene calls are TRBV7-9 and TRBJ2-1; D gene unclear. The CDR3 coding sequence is TGTGCCAGCAGCTTAAGGAGTCCCATCCCCGATGAGCAGTTCTTC. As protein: CASSLRSPIPDEQFF.